This TCR beta chain was observed in a study of control samples from healthy donors and cancer patients. The CDR3 sequence is 15 residues long. V lost 8 bases and J lost 2; bases outside the gene matches: 9. Germline V gene data show CDR1 as SNHLY and CDR2 as FYNNEI. Assay: immunoSEQ multiplex PCR; the TCRdb copy retains only in-frame clones and omits some. The sample contains 20,000 to 30,000 clones, approximately 90% of which appear only once. V usage is TRBV2 and J usage is TRBJ2-1; TRBD1 agrees at 7 bases. The specimen sequenced was PBMCs. This TCR derives from a man aged 45-65 years with lung cancer. The CDR3 DNA reads as TGTGCCAGCCCGACTGACAGGGCCCCCTACAATGAGCAGTTCTTC. This encodes CASPTDRAPYNEQFF.